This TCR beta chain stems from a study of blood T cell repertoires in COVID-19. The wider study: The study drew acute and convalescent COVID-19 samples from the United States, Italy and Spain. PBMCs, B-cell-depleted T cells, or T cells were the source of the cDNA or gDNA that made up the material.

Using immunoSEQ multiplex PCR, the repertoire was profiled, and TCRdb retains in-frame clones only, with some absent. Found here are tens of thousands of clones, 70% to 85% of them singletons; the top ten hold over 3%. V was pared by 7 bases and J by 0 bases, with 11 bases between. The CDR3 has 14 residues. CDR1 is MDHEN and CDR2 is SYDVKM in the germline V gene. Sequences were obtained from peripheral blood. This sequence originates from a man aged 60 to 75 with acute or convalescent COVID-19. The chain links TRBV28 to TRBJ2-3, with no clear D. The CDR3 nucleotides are TGTGCCAGCACTAGTACGGGTAGCACAGATACGCAGTATTTT. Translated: CASTSTGSTDTQYF.